These 22 T cell receptor beta chains were all obtained from the same sample, sequenced in a study of CD8 T cells in Susac syndrome. About 0.5 to 1 ug RNA was reverse transcribed with random hexamers. TCRdb reprocessed the immunoSEQ multiplex PCR reads via MiXCR and lists one record per CDR3 protein. This sample has around 99,000 distinct CDR3 sequences, with approximately 96% found just once. The sequenced material came from CD4+ T cells from PBMCs. Every receptor here comes from a human donor in good health.

V is TRBV5-1 and J is TRBJ2-5; 9 bases agree with TRBD1. The CDR3 runs 17 residues. V lost 4 bases to trimming and J lost 3 bases; unmatched junction nucleotides: 13. Per germline, CDR1 SGHRS and CDR2 YFSETQ. The CDR3: CASSPDAPGTGKETQYF. For the CDR3, the DNA is TGCGCCAGCAGCCCCGATGCCCCCGGGACAGGGAAAGAGACCCAGTACTTC.

This chain connects TRBV28 to TRBJ2-3, with a possible D match to TRBD2 (6 bases). Germline-derived CDR1 and CDR2 are MDHEN and SYDVKM. V gave up 1 base and J gave up 2 bases, with 16 bases separating them. The length of the CDR3 is 17 residues. The CDR3: CASSLSAGSPYTDTQYF. As DNA, the CDR3 is TGTGCCAGCAGTTTATCGGCGGGGTCCCCTTACACAGATACGCAGTATTTT.

This sequence joins TRBV5-4 and TRBJ2-2, with D hard to call. The CDR3 has 13 residues. V lost 7 bases to trimming and J lost 3 bases, with 10 bases between them. Germline V CDR1 and CDR2: SGHNT, YYREEE (reference sequence). CDR3 protein: CASEAQHTGELFF. CDR3 nucleotide sequence: TGTGCCAGCGAGGCTCAACACACCGGGGAGCTGTTTTTT.

This clonotype has just one count. V gene TRBV28 combines with J gene TRBJ2-1; TRBD1 matches at 7 bases. The CDR3 runs to 15 residues. The V gene's germline CDR1 is MDHEN and CDR2 SYDVKM. J lost 3 bases, V lost 2 bases, and 4 bases had no gene match. The chain's CDR3 is CASSLQGGVYNEQFF. In nucleotides, the CDR3 is TGTGCCAGCAGTTTACAAGGGGGCGTCTACAATGAGCAGTTCTTC.

This chain joins TRBV6-1 and TRBJ1-2, with 9 nucleotides matching TRBD1. The CDR3 is 15 residues long. V dropped 5 bases and J dropped 6; count of bases not matched to a gene: 10. From germline, CDR1 is MNHNS and CDR2 SASEGT. In DNA, the CDR3 is TGTGCCAGCAGTCCCCGGGACAGGGATAGAAATGGCTACACCTTC. Protein product: CASSPRDRDRNGYTF.

The J gene is TRBJ2-7, the V gene TRBV18; TRBD2 agrees at 12 bases. Germline CDR1 is KGHSH and CDR2 is LQKENI. The CDR3 consists of 14 residues. J lost 9 bases, V lost 3 bases, and 6 bases had no gene match. The CDR3 loop is CASSPASGGEGQYF. The CDR3 DNA reads TGTGCCAGCTCACCTGCTAGCGGGGGGGAAGGGCAGTACTTC. Based on the CDR3 plus reference TRBV18 and TRBJ2-7, the full variable domain is NAGVMQNPRHLVRRRGQEARLRCSPMKGHSHVYWYRQLPEEGLKFMVYLQKENIIDESGMPKERFSAEFPKEGPSILRIQQVVRGDSAAYFCASSPASGGEGQYFGPGTRLTVT.

The sample holds one count of this clonotype. The chain couples TRBV5-4 to TRBJ2-2; D possibly corresponds to TRBD2 (6 bases). Trimming left V 5 bases short and J 7 bases short, with 12 bases between. CDR3 length: 13 amino acids. CDR1 and CDR2 from the germline V gene are SGHNT and YYREEE (reference sequence). In nucleotides, the CDR3 is TGTGCCAGCAGTTTCCAGGGAGGCGGGGAGCTGTTTTTT. This codes for CASSFQGGGELFF.

The chain links TRBV30 to TRBJ2-7; 7 bases agree with TRBD1. The CDR3 runs 14 residues. Trimming cost V 3 bases and J 4 bases; bases outside gene matches: 9. The germline V gene has CDR1 GTSNPN and CDR2 SVGIG (reference sequence). CDR3 nucleotides: TGTGCCTGGAGCACCGGGGACAGTCTATACGAGCAGTACTTC. Translating gives CAWSTGDSLYEQYF. The full variable domain, its missing parts supplied by reference TRBV30 and TRBJ2-7, is SQTIHQWPATLVQPVGSPLSLECTVEGTSNPNLYWYRQAAGRGLQLLFYSVGIGQISSEVPQNLSASRPQDRQFILSSKKLLLSDSGFYLCAWSTGDSLYEQYFGPGTRLTVT.

The chain joins TRBV2 to TRBJ2-7; 7 nucleotides match TRBD2. Germline assignment: CDR1 SNHLY and CDR2 FYNNEI. This CDR3 comprises 11 residues. The junction had 1 base not matched to a gene; V was cut back by 7 bases and J by 4 bases. This CDR3 reads CASTSGYEQYF. The CDR3 coding sequence is TGTGCCAGCACTAGCGGTTACGAGCAGTACTTC.

This clonotype was seen just once. The V call is TRBV11-2, the J call TRBJ2-5; 10 bases are a match to TRBD1. Germline V gene data show CDR1 as SGHAT and CDR2 as FQNNGV. The CDR3 spans 15 residues. V trimming: 4 bases; J trimming: 5 bases; junction bases outside the gene matches: 7. The CDR3 nucleotides are TGTGCCAGCAGCTCTTGGACAGGGGGTCACGAGACCCAGTACTTC. This encodes CASSSWTGGHETQYF.

V is TRBV18 and J is TRBJ2-1; D not resolved. The CDR3 sequence is 13 residues long. Per germline, CDR1 KGHSH and CDR2 LQKENI. The V and J ends lost 2 bases and 0 bases respectively, with 2 bases between them. The CDR3 region is CASSPSSYNEQFF. The CDR3 nucleotides are TGTGCCAGCTCACCAAGCTCCTACAATGAGCAGTTCTTC.

The chain is built from TRBV7-2 and TRBJ1-4; a possible D gene is TRBD1 (5 bases). Germline lookup yields CDR1 SGHTA and CDR2 FQGNSA. The CDR3 is 16 amino acids. Trimming took 5 bases from V and 1 from J, leaving 14 bases between them. The CDR3 loop reads CASSAGDGRTNEKLFF. DNA of the CDR3: TGTGCCAGCAGCGCCGGGGACGGGAGAACTAATGAAAAACTGTTTTTT.

The V gene is TRBV18, the J gene TRBJ2-5; perhaps D is TRBD1 or TRBD2 (6 bases each). Trimming pared 2 bases from V and 5 bases from J, leaving 15 bases between. This CDR3 has 15 amino acids. Germline loops: CDR1 KGHSH, CDR2 LQKENI. In DNA, the CDR3 is TGTGCCAGCTCACCAAGGAAGGGGGGAAGCGAGACCCAGTACTTC. The encoded protein is CASSPRKGGSETQYF.

V and J are TRBV5-6 and TRBJ1-1; 7 nucleotides line up with TRBD1. The CDR3 extends over 12 amino acids. Germline assignment: CDR1 SGHDT and CDR2 YYEEEE. The trim removed 3 bases at V and 9 bases at J, leaving 5 bases unmatched. CDR3 sequence (DNA): TGTGCCAGCAGCTCGGAGGGACAGCAAGCTTTCTTT. As protein: CASSSEGQQAFF. Variable domain in full (rest from reference TRBV5-6 and TRBJ1-1): DAGVTQSPTHLIKTRGQQVTLRCSPKSGHDTVSWYQQALGQGPQFIFQYYEEEERQRGNFPDRFSGHQFPNYSSELNVNALLLGDSALYLCASSSEGQQAFFGQGTRLTVV.

This chain joins TRBV9 and TRBJ1-2; no clear D. Germline V gene data show CDR1 as SGDLS and CDR2 as YYNGEE. The CDR3 is 13 residues long. The germline V and J ends were trimmed by 6 bases and 7 bases, with 16 bases remaining between them. The CDR3 DNA is TGTGCCAGCAATAGGGATAGCTCAGGTGGCTACACCTTC. Translated, it gives CASNRDSSGGYTF.

This sequence joins TRBV30 and TRBJ2-2; the D is unclear. Per the germline V gene, CDR1 is GTSNPN and CDR2 is SVGIG (reference sequence). The CDR3 extends over 15 amino acids. V lost 0 bases and J lost 3, with 11 bases in between. The CDR3 DNA reads TGTGCCTGGAGTGTGCCAGGTTTGGACACCGGGGAGCTGTTTTTT. This codes for CAWSVPGLDTGELFF.

The chain carries TRBV3-1 and TRBJ2-5; D possibly corresponds to TRBD1 (5 bases). The CDR3 contains 13 residues. Germline CDR1 reads LGHDT; CDR2 reads YNNKEL (reference sequence). Trimming cost V 4 bases and J 3 bases, with 9 bases left between them. The CDR3 is CASSRWTKETQYF. The CDR3 region has the DNA TGTGCCAGCAGCCGCTGGACAAAAGAGACCCAGTACTTC.

The gene calls are TRBV20-1 and TRBJ2-7; TRBD1 aligns across 8 bases. The V gene's germline CDR1 is DFQATT and CDR2 SNEGSKA (reference sequence). V was clipped by 6 bases and J by 2 bases; unmatched bases: 9. The CDR3 spans 14 residues. The CDR3 here is CSAARQGRPYEQYF. CDR3 sequence (DNA): TGCAGTGCAGCCAGACAGGGGAGACCCTACGAGCAGTACTTC.

This chain links TRBV18 with TRBJ1-2, with TRBD1 matching over 9 bases. The junction had 9 bases not matched to a gene; V was cut back by 4 bases and J by 6 bases. There are 15 residues in the CDR3. The germline CDR1 and CDR2 sequences are KGHSH and LQKENI. This CDR3 is CASSRSGTGKNGYTF. The CDR3 nucleotides are TGTGCCAGCTCACGGTCCGGGACAGGGAAGAATGGCTACACCTTC.

J is TRBJ2-3 and V is TRBV11-1, with 10 bases that match TRBD2. Germline V gene lookup returns CDR1 SGHAT and CDR2 FQDESV (reference sequence). After removal of 5 bases from V and 3 bases from J, the junction contained 5 bases not matched to a gene. This CDR3 is 15 amino acids long. The CDR3 sequence: CASSLSGLATDTQYF. CDR3 bases: TGTGCCAGCAGCCTTTCGGGACTAGCGACAGATACGCAGTATTTT. The whole variable domain, filled in from reference TRBV11-1 and TRBJ2-3, reads EAEVAQSPRYKITEKSQAVAFWCDPISGHATLYWYRQILGQGPELLVQFQDESVVDDSQLPKDRFSAERLKGVDSTLKIQPAELGDSAMYLCASSLSGLATDTQYFGPGTRLTVL.

This chain uses TRBV7-9 with TRBJ2-5; D remains unclear. Trimming removed 0 bases from V and 4 bases from J, with 9 bases in between. Germline CDR1 and CDR2: SEHNR and FQNEAQ (reference sequence). The CDR3 totals 14 residues. CDR3 nucleotides: TGTGCCAGCAGCTTAGCACTTCCGCCAGAGACCCAGTACTTC. Its translation: CASSLALPPETQYF.

The chain couples TRBV29-1 to TRBJ1-4, with a tentative D call TRBD1 (5 bases). CDR1 is SQVTM and CDR2 is ANQGSEA in the germline V gene. V was pared by 4 bases and J by 7 bases, with 16 bases between. The CDR3 is 14 amino acids. Here the CDR3 DNA reads TGCAGCGTTGGGGAGAGAACTGGGGGTGAAAAACTGTTTTTT. This sequence encodes CSVGERTGGEKLFF.